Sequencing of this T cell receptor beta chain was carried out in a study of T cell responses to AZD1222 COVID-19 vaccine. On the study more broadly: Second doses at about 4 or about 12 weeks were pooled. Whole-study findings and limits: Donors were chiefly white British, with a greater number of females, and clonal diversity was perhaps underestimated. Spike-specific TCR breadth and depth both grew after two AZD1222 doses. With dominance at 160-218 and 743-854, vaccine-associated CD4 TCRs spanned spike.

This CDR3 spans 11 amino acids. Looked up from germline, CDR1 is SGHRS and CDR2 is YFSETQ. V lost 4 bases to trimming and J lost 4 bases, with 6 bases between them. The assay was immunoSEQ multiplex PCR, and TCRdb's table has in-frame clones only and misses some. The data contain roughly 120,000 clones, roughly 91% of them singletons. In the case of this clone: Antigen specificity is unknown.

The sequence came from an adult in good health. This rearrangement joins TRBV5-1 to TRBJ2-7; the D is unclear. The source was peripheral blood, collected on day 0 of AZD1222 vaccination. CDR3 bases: TGCGCCAGCAGCCAAGCTTACGAGCAGTACTTC. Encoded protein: CASSQAYEQYF.